One sample yielded the 19 T cell receptor beta chains listed below, sequenced in a study of radiation and T cells in renal cell carcinoma. Assay: immunoSEQ multiplex PCR; the TCRdb copy retains only in-frame clones and omits some. The repertoire consists of around 86,000 clones, with around 85% occurring once and the leading ten covering 20% to 25%. As for time point: blood 2 weeks post-SBRT. Treatment meaning: 15 Gy SBRT to primary tumor, nephrectomy 4 weeks later. The sequencing here drew on blood, taken from a patient whose treatment included radiotherapy and nephrectomy. Receptors originate from a woman between 50 and 59 years old with renal cell carcinoma.

Here the CDR3 reads CASSRDRIYGYTF. In DNA, the CDR3 is TGTGCCAGCAGCCGGGACAGAATATATGGCTACACCTTC. The chain carries TRBV6-5 and TRBJ1-2; 7 bases align to TRBD1. The junction had 6 bases not matched to a gene; V was cut back by 6 bases and J by 5 bases. This CDR3 spans 13 amino acids. Germline values: CDR1 MNHEY, CDR2 SVGAGI.

This clone has a handful of counts. The chain uses TRBV9 and TRBJ2-7; a possible D gene is TRBD1 (6 bases). Trimming removed 4 bases from V and 5 bases from J, with 16 bases in between. Germline CDR1 reads SGDLS; CDR2 reads YYNGEE. This CDR3 region has 14 residues. The CDR3 reads CASSPQTGRNEQYF. DNA of the CDR3: TGTGCCAGCAGCCCGCAGACAGGTCGAAACGAGCAGTACTTC.

Written as DNA, the CDR3 is TGCGCCAGCAGCAAGGGACACGTTAATTCACCCCTCCACTTT. It specifies CASSKGHVNSPLHF. The V gene is TRBV4-3, the J gene TRBJ1-6; TRBD1 is a possible D gene (6 bases). V gave up 5 bases and J gave up 6 bases, with 11 bases separating them. Germline CDR1 reads LGHNA; CDR2 reads YSLEER. The CDR3 runs to 14 residues.

This chain links TRBV5-4 with TRBJ2-1; 7 positions match TRBD2. This CDR3 region has 15 residues. Trimming at V came to 2 bases and at J to 7 bases, leaving 9 bases not matched to a gene. Per the germline V gene, CDR1 is SGHNT and CDR2 is YYREEE (reference sequence). The CDR3 sequence: CASSFLGLDLNEQFF. For the CDR3, the DNA is TGTGCCAGCAGCTTTCTCGGACTAGATTTGAATGAGCAGTTCTTC.

The chain recombines TRBV27 with TRBJ2-2; D uncertain. CDR3 length equals 17 residues. The germline V gene encodes CDR1 MNHEY and CDR2 SMNVEV (reference sequence). V was cut by 6 bases and J by 0 bases, with 17 bases left in between. The CDR3 spells CASSPFSDNSNTGELFF. In DNA, the CDR3 is TGTGCCAGCAGCCCTTTTAGTGACAACTCGAACACCGGGGAGCTGTTTTTT.

This clone has only a few counts. J is TRBJ1-6 and V is TRBV19; TRBD1 matches at 7 bases. The V gene's germline CDR1 is LNHDA and CDR2 SQIVND (reference sequence). The CDR3 loop spans 16 amino acids. V was clipped by 1 base and J by 9 bases; unmatched bases: 9. The CDR3 here is CASSIAATGIGSPLHF. The CDR3 DNA reads TGTGCCAGTAGTATAGCCGCGACAGGGATTGGTTCACCCCTCCACTTT. The full variable domain, with the rest looked up from reference TRBV19 and TRBJ1-6, is DGGITQSPKYLFRKEGQNVTLSCEQNLNHDAMYWYRQDPGQGLRLIYYSQIVNDFQKGDIAEGYSVSREKKESFPLTVTSAQKNPTAFYLCASSIAATGIGSPLHFGNGTRLTVT.

The CDR3 is CASSLAGVGAEAFF. Here the CDR3 DNA reads TGTGCCAGCAGCTTGGCTGGTGTTGGTGCTGAAGCTTTCTTT. The chain couples TRBV5-6 to TRBJ1-1; D gene ambiguous. Trimming took 0 bases from V and 6 from J, leaving 12 bases between them. CDR1 is SGHDT and CDR2 is YYEEEE in the germline V gene. This CDR3 is built from 14 residues.

The chain recombines TRBV30 with TRBJ1-1; a weak D match, TRBD1 (5 bases). From germline, CDR1 is GTSNPN and CDR2 SVGIG (reference sequence). The CDR3 has 14 residues. The germline V and J ends were trimmed by 4 bases and 5 bases, with 17 bases remaining between them. CDR3 in amino acids: CAWTTGGGRTEAFF. The CDR3 DNA follows: TGTGCCTGGACCACCGGGGGAGGAAGGACTGAAGCTTTCTTT.

CDR3 coding DNA: TGTGCCAGCAGTTACGAGGGGCGGGAGACCCAGTACTTC. It codes for CASSYEGRETQYF. The genes are TRBV6-5 and TRBJ2-5; D possibly matches TRBD1 or TRBD2 (5 bases each). The CDR3 runs 13 residues. Between the trimmed V and J ends, which lost 2 bases and 5 bases, there was a span of 9 bases. The germline V gene has CDR1 MNHEY and CDR2 SVGAGI.

This chain joins TRBV27 and TRBJ2-7, with 12 bases fitting TRBD1. Unmatched junction bases numbered 9, after V lost 5 bases and J lost 7 bases. Germline V gene data show CDR1 as MNHEY and CDR2 as SMNVEV (reference sequence). The CDR3 is 15 amino acids. DNA of the CDR3: TGTGCCAGCAGTCAGACGGGACAGGGGGCGGGGGAGCAGTACTTC. Translation: CASSQTGQGAGEQYF.

The table lists this clone with a few counts. This sequence joins TRBV28 and TRBJ1-2; D not certain. This CDR3 spans 12 amino acids. From germline, CDR1 is MDHEN and CDR2 SYDVKM. Trimming removed 6 bases at V and 0 bases at J, with 5 bases between. The CDR3 region has the DNA TGTGCCAGCAGGTTAGCTAACTATGGCTACACCTTC. It yields the protein CASRLANYGYTF.

This sequence joins TRBV7-2 and TRBJ2-3; D call uncertain. This CDR3 has 12 amino acids. Per the germline V gene, CDR1 is SGHTA and CDR2 is FQGNSA. V lost 8 bases, J lost 3 bases, and 9 bases lay in between. The CDR3 DNA sequence: TGTGCCAGCGGGGAATGGACAGATACGCAGTATTTT. This translates into CASGEWTDTQYF.

A single count supports this clone. The chain joins TRBV7-3 to TRBJ2-1; D call uncertain. This CDR3 is 15 amino acids long. CDR1 is SGHTA and CDR2 is FQGTGA in the germline V gene. V lost 2 bases and J 0 bases, leaving 8 bases between the germline ends. DNA of the CDR3: TGTGCCAGCAGCTTAGATAGCCTCTCCTACAATGAGCAGTTCTTC. Its protein product is CASSLDSLSYNEQFF.

This CDR3 is CASSGRTGGSEQYF. The CDR3 bases are TGCGCCAGCAGCGGTCGAACAGGGGGGTCCGAGCAGTACTTC. The chain has TRBV5-1 and TRBJ2-7, with 8 bases fitting TRBD1. The trim removed 4 bases at V and 6 bases at J, leaving 9 bases unmatched. From germline, CDR1 is SGHRS and CDR2 YFSETQ. The CDR3 has 14 amino acids.

The chain combines TRBV20-1 with TRBJ2-5; D possibly corresponds to TRBD1 (5 bases). The ends were cut back, 8 bases at V and 4 bases at J, with 11 bases in the middle. The CDR3 length is 11 residues. Germline CDR1 is DFQATT and CDR2 is SNEGSKA (reference sequence). The CDR3 spells CSQGLRETQYF. CDR3 DNA sequence: TGCAGTCAGGGCCTGCGAGAGACCCAGTACTTC.

This clone was counted once. The V gene is TRBV18, the J gene TRBJ1-5, with D unclear. CDR1 is KGHSH, CDR2 LQKENI, per germline. The CDR3 runs 16 residues. The V end was cut by 2 bases, the J end by 0 bases, with 11 bases between. The DNA for the CDR3 is TGTGCCAGCTCACCATCGACACCAGTTAGCAATCAGCCCCAGCATTTT. This translates into CASSPSTPVSNQPQHF. Combining the CDR3 with reference TRBV18 and TRBJ1-5 gives the whole variable domain NAGVMQNPRHLVRRRGQEARLRCSPMKGHSHVYWYRQLPEEGLKFMVYLQKENIIDESGMPKERFSAEFPKEGPSILRIQQVVRGDSAAYFCASSPSTPVSNQPQHFGDGTRLSIL.

V usage is TRBV28 and J usage is TRBJ1-5; D gene unclear. Per germline, CDR1 MDHEN and CDR2 SYDVKM. V was trimmed by 6 bases and J by 4 bases, leaving 7 bases between them. This CDR3 spans 12 amino acids. In nucleotides, the CDR3 is TGTGCCAGCAGAGGCGTGAATCAGCCCCAGCATTTT. Protein product: CASRGVNQPQHF.

The rearrangement joins TRBV19 to TRBJ1-1, with 11 bases matching TRBD1. Trimming at V came to 4 bases and at J to 1 base, leaving 5 bases not matched to a gene. Germline V CDR1 and CDR2: LNHDA, SQIVND (reference sequence). The CDR3 spans 16 residues. CDR3 nucleotides: TGTGCCAGTAGTACCGGGACAGGGGGGGCGAACACTGAAGCTTTCTTT. Protein sequence: CASSTGTGGANTEAFF.

The rearrangement joins TRBV28 to TRBJ1-3, with no clear D. The CDR3 length is 15 residues. Per germline, CDR1 MDHEN and CDR2 SYDVKM. Deletions cut 1 base from V and 2 bases from J, with 9 bases between. The CDR3, as DNA: TGTGCCAGCAGTTTATTGGCCGGGGCTGGAAACACCATATATTTT. Protein: CASSLLAGAGNTIYF.